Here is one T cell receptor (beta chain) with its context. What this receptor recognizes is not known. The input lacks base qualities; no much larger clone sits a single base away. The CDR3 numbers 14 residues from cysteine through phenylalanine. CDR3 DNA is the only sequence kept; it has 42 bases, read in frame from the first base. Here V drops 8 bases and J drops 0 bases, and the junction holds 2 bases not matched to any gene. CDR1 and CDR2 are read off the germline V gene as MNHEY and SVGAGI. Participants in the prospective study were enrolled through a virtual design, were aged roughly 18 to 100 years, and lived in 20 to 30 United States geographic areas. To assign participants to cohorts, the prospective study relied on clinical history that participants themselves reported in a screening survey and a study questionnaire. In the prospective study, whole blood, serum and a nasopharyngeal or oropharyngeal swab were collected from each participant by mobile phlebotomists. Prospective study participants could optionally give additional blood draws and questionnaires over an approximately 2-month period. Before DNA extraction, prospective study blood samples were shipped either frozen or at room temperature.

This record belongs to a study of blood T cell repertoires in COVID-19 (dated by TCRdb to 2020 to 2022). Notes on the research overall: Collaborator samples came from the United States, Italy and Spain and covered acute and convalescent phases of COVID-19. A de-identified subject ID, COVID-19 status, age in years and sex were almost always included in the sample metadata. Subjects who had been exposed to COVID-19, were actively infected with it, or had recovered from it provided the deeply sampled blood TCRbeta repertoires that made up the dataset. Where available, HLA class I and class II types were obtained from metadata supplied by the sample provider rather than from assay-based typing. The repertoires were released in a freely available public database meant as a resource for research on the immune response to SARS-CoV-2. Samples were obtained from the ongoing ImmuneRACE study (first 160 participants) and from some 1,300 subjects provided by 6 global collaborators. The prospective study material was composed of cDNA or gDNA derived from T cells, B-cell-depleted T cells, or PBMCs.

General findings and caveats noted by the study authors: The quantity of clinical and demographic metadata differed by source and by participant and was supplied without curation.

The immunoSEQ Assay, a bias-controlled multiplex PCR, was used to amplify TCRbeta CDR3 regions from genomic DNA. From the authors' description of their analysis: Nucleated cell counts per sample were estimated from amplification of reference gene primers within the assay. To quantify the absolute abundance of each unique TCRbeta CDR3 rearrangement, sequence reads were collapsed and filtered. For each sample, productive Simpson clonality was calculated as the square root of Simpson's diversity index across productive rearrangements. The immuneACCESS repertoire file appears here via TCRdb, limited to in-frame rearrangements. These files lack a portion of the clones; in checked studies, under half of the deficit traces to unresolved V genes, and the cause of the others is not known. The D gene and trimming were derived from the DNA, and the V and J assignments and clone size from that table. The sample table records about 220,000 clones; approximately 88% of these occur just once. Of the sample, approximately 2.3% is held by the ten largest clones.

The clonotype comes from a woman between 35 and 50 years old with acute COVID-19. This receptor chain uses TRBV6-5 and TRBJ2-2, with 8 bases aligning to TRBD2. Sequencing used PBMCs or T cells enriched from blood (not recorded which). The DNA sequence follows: TGTGCCAGCCACGGGAGGGCGAACACCGGGGAGCTGTTTTTT. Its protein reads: CASHGRANTGELFF.